A selection of T cell receptor beta chains follows, all from one sample in a study of T cells in Graves' hyperthyroidism and ophthalmopathy. One entry per CDR3 protein results from TCRdb running MiXCR on the multiplex PCR reads. This repertoire shows 500,000 to 600,000 distinct CDR3 sequences, about 45% found once; its top ten account for roughly 45%. Sequences were obtained from peripheral blood or thyroid tissue (not recorded which). The receptors were sampled from an adult woman with Graves' disease, either hyperthyroidism or ophthalmopathy (not recorded which). CDR3s include the opening cysteine and the closing phenylalanine or tryptophan. D genes are given only for firm matches. Clone size is not always given. Where it is, it says once, few, many or a class for expanded clones.

TRBD1	TRBV19	TRBJ1-4	.	TGTGCCAGTAGGATAGCCAGGGGGACTAATGAAAAACTGTTTTTT	CASRIARGTNEKLFF
TRBD2	TRBV5-6	TRBJ2-5	.	TGTGCCAGCAGCTTGGGGACGGGAGGGCCCACAGAGACCCAGTACTTC	CASSLGTGGPTETQYF
TRBD2	TRBV4-3	TRBJ2-2	.	TGCGCCAGCAGCCAAGATCAGGGAGGGGAGACCGGGGAGCTGTTTTTT	CASSQDQGGETGELFF
.	TRBV7-9	TRBJ1-1	once	TGTGCCAGCAGCTTAGGTGAGGGACGGGCTTTCTTT	CASSLGEGRAFF
.	TRBV14	TRBJ1-2	.	TGTGCCAGCAACCAAGTGGACAGTGACTATGGCTACACCTTC	CASNQVDSDYGYTF
.	TRBV5-1	TRBJ2-2	.	TGCGCCAGCAGCTTAAGGGGCCTAAACACCGGGGAGCTGTTTTTT	CASSLRGLNTGELFF
.	TRBV20-1	TRBJ1-6	.	TGCAGTGCTAGTTCCGGGATCAATTCACCCCTCCACTTT	CSASSGINSPLHF
TRBD2	TRBV10-3	TRBJ2-5	.	TGTGCCATCAGTGGCGGGAGACTAGCGGGAGTAGGAGAGACCCAGTACTTC	CAISGGRLAGVGETQYF
.	TRBV29-1	TRBJ2-7	.	TGCAGCGTTGAGACTCGCGGGACACACACCTACGAGCAGTACTTC	CSVETRGTHTYEQYF
TRBD2	TRBV15	TRBJ2-7	.	TGTGCCACCAGCAGTGCTTCCGGGACTAGCGGGAGGTCACCCTATTACGAGCAGTACTTC	CATSSASGTSGRSPYYEQYF
.	TRBV19	TRBJ1-2	many	TGTGCCAGTAGTGACCGTTATGGCTACACCTTC	CASSDRYGYTF
.	TRBV20-1	TRBJ1-1	.	TGCAGTTTAAAAGACAGAGAGAACACTGAAGCTTTCTTT	CSLKDRENTEAFF
.	TRBV3-1	TRBJ1-2	.	TGTGCCGGCAGCCAACCGGGTCCTACCCGCTATGGCTACACCTTC	CAGSQPGPTRYGYTF
TRBD1	TRBV6-1	TRBJ1-1	many	TGTGCCAGCGGACAGGGGTCCCCTGAAGCTTTCTTT	CASGQGSPEAFF
.	TRBV5-1	TRBJ2-3	.	TGCGCCAGCAGCCTGGGACTCCTGGTCGGAGCAGATACGCAGTATTTT	CASSLGLLVGADTQYF
TRBD1	TRBV2	TRBJ2-5	many	TGTGCCAGCAGTGAAACAGGGGGGATAAAGACCCAGTACTTC	CASSETGGIKTQYF